This record concerns one T cell receptor (beta chain) sequence. Its antigen is unidentified. The data stem from a study of identical twins. CDR3 length: 18 residues. The V segment lost 4 bases and the J segment 4 bases; nucleotides outside the gene matches: 15. The germline V gene has CDR1 SGHRS and CDR2 YFSETQ. General study points: There was more out-of-frame TCR alpha sharing in monozygotic twins than models estimated. There were fewer insertions in abundant cord blood beta clonotypes, but memory repertoires showed no such pattern.

Template switching added a universal primer binding site, and final cDNA carried unique molecular identifiers. MiXCR, run by TCRdb on the 5' RACE reads, gives a single entry per CDR3 protein. This table has 1.5 million to 2 million distinct CDR3 sequences, 25% to 35% appearing once. The sequence came from a newborn girl in good health. This sequence joins TRBV5-1 and TRBJ2-1; 9 bases are a match to TRBD2. Sequencing was performed on cord blood. The CDR3 DNA is TGCGCCAGCAGCCCAATAGCGGGAGCCCAGGGTTTTTACAATGAGCAGTTCTTC. Amino acids: CASSPIAGAQGFYNEQFF.